The 25 T cell receptor beta chains below come from one sample, sequenced in a study of cytomegalovirus exposure and HLA in healthy donors. PCR employed 60 Vbeta and 13 Jbeta primers. Sequenced by immunoSEQ multiplex PCR; TCRdb stores in-frame clones only, minus some. The sample shows 200,000 to 250,000 clones, roughly 82% of them seen only once. Sequenced material: PBMCs. The receptors derive from a woman in her forties in good health and CMV-seropositive.

The CDR3 nucleotides read TGTGCCTGGAGCGGCCGGGACAACCAAATCGCCACAGATACGCAGTATTTT. Translation: CAWSGRDNQIATDTQYF. The chain has TRBV30 and TRBJ2-3; the D gene is possibly TRBD1 (6 bases). This CDR3 has 17 amino acids. Germline assignment: CDR1 GTSNPN and CDR2 SVGIG (reference sequence). Trimming removed 3 bases from V and 2 bases from J, with 21 bases in between.

The J gene is TRBJ2-7, the V gene TRBV4-3; 9 bases are a match to TRBD1. Germline V CDR1 and CDR2: LGHNA, YSLEER. CDR3 length: 15 amino acids. With 6 bases clipped from V and 2 bases from J, the junction kept 8 bases outside the gene matches. In nucleotides, the CDR3 is TGCGCCAGCAGTCTCGGGACAGGGCCAACCTACGAGCAGTACTTC. Translation gives CASSLGTGPTYEQYF.

The rearrangement joins TRBV27 to TRBJ1-5; 9 bases match TRBD1. CDR1 is MNHEY, CDR2 SMNVEV, per germline (reference sequence). With V trimmed by 6 bases and J by 2 bases, 11 bases remained unmatched. This CDR3 is 17 amino acids long. CDR3 DNA sequence: TGTGCCAGCAGCCGGGACAGGGCCGCGGCTGGCAATCAGCCCCAGCATTTT. The encoded protein is CASSRDRAAAGNQPQHF.

J is TRBJ1-1 and V is TRBV10-3; TRBD1 matches 10 bases. The CDR3 consists of 19 residues. Germline V CDR1 and CDR2: ENHRY, SYGVKD. The ends lost 7 bases at V and 4 bases at J; junction bases unmatched: 21. The CDR3 coding sequence is TGTGCCATCACCTACTCGTTTTCCGGGACAGGGGAGATGGGCACTGAAGCTTTCTTT. Encoded protein: CAITYSFSGTGEMGTEAFF.

The rearrangement uses TRBV9 and TRBJ2-2; 14 bases agree with TRBD2. CDR1 is SGDLS and CDR2 is YYNGEE in the germline V gene. There are 17 residues in the CDR3. The J segment lost 5 bases and the V segment lost 3 bases, leaving 6 bases of the junction unmatched. CDR3 DNA: TGTGCCAGCAGCGACGGGACTAGCGGGAGTTGGACCGGGGAGCTGTTTTTT. This translates into CASSDGTSGSWTGELFF. The variable domain in full, completed from reference TRBV9 and TRBJ2-2, reads DSGVTQTPKHLITATGQRVTLRCSPRSGDLSVYWYQQSLDQGLQFLIQYYNGEERAKGNILERFSAQQFPDLHSELNLSSLELGDSALYFCASSDGTSGSWTGELFFGEGSRLTVL.

This clone showed up just once. The chain has TRBV4-3 and TRBJ1-2, with D unresolved. The CDR3 contains 14 residues. V gave up 3 bases and J gave up 2 bases, with 10 bases separating them. Germline assignment: CDR1 LGHNA and CDR2 YSLEER. The CDR3 nucleotides are TGCGCCAGCAGCCAGAGACATGTAAACTATGGCTACACCTTC. Residues: CASSQRHVNYGYTF.

This clone has just a few counts. This chain joins TRBV7-3 and TRBJ2-3, with 9 bases that match TRBD2. This CDR3 comprises 15 residues. CDR1 is SGHTA and CDR2 is FQGTGA in the germline V gene. V lost 5 bases, J lost 5 bases, and 8 bases stayed unmatched. The CDR3: CASSPIAGEIDTQYF. DNA for the CDR3: TGTGCCAGCAGCCCGATAGCGGGGGAGATAGATACGCAGTATTTT.

V gene TRBV5-4 combines with J gene TRBJ1-4; 10 bases fit TRBD1. CDR1 and CDR2 from the germline V gene are SGHNT and YYREEE (reference sequence). This CDR3 region has 15 residues. J lost 8 bases, V lost 0 bases, and 4 bases had no gene match. In nucleotides, the CDR3 is TGTGCCAGCAGCTTGGACGGGACAGGGGACGAAAAACTGTTTTTT. Protein: CASSLDGTGDEKLFF.

In this sample, this clone turned up a few times. The chain is built from TRBV30 and TRBJ2-3; D may be TRBD1 (5 bases). Germline CDR1 reads GTSNPN; CDR2 reads SVGIG (reference sequence). The CDR3 runs to 13 residues. V dropped 0 bases and J dropped 5 bases, with 9 bases sitting between them. The CDR3, as DNA: TGTGCCTGGAGTGTAGGGGTTCTAGATACGCAGTATTTT. Protein product: CAWSVGVLDTQYF.

This clone was found a few times. CDR3 sequence reads: CASSERGSGANVLTF. The DNA for the CDR3 is TGTGCCAGCAGTGAAAGGGGTTCTGGGGCCAACGTCCTGACTTTC. The J gene is TRBJ2-6, the V gene TRBV2; D is perhaps TRBD1 (5 bases). CDR1 SNHLY and CDR2 FYNNEI come from the germline V gene. Trimming stripped 2 bases from V and 1 base from J, with 6 bases between. The CDR3 spans 15 residues.

The chain is built from TRBV11-2 and TRBJ2-3; D gene unclear. Looked up from germline, CDR1 is SGHAT and CDR2 is FQNNGV. The CDR3 covers 11 residues. With 9 bases removed from V and 5 bases from J, the gap between germline ends came to 9 bases. The DNA for the CDR3 is TGTGCCAGTGCGAGTGGAGATACGCAGTATTTT. Amino acids: CASASGDTQYF.

The chain joins TRBV30 to TRBJ2-6; 9 nucleotides agree with TRBD1. CDR3 length: 16 amino acids. Germline CDR1 reads GTSNPN; CDR2 reads SVGIG (reference sequence). The CDR3 bases are TGTGCGTACGGCACACAGGGGGCTGGTGGGGCCAACGTCCTGACTTTC. Translated: CAYGTQGAGGANVLTF. The variable domain in full, with the rest retrieved from reference TRBV30 and TRBJ2-6, is SQTIHQWPATLVQPVGSPLSLECTVEGTSNPNLYWYRQAAGRGLQLLFYSVGIGQISSEVPQNLSASRPQDRQFILSSKKLLLSDSGFYLCAYGTQGAGGANVLTFGAGSRLTVL.

The J gene is TRBJ2-5, the V gene TRBV7-9, with 12 bases fitting TRBD2. The CDR3 totals 19 residues. Germline lookup yields CDR1 SEHNR and CDR2 FQNEAQ (reference sequence). Unmatched junction bases numbered 22, after V lost 10 bases and J lost 4 bases. The CDR3 region has the DNA TGTGCCACCAGGGCTCTCACCGGACTAGCGGGGCCGGGGGGAGAGACCCAGTACTTC. Amino acid sequence: CATRALTGLAGPGGETQYF.

The rearrangement joins TRBV29-1 to TRBJ2-1; D possibly corresponds to TRBD1 (6 bases). In germline, CDR1 is SQVTM, CDR2 ANQGSEA. The V and J ends lost 1 base and 0 bases respectively, with 13 bases between them. The CDR3 is made up of 16 amino acids. CDR3 region: CSVEGATGSSYNEQFF. CDR3 sequence (DNA): TGCAGCGTTGAAGGGGCGACAGGTAGCTCCTACAATGAGCAGTTCTTC.

The gene calls are TRBV7-9 and TRBJ2-1; 8 nucleotides match TRBD2. The CDR3 has 19 amino acids. The V gene end was trimmed by 1 base and the J gene end by 7 bases; junction bases not matched to a gene: 18. The V gene's germline CDR1 is SEHNR and CDR2 FQNEAQ (reference sequence). CDR3 DNA sequence: TGTGCCAGCAGCTTAGGGGGGGGAGCAACTAGCGGAAGGACGAATGAGCAGTTCTTC. It translates to CASSLGGGATSGRTNEQFF.

The chain is built from TRBV11-2 and TRBJ2-1; TRBD2 matches 13 bases. The CDR3 spans 15 residues. Germline loops: CDR1 SGHAT, CDR2 FQNNGV. J lost 9 bases, V lost 6 bases, and 8 bases had no gene match. CDR3 nucleotide sequence: TGTGCCAGCAGAAACACTAGCGGGAGGGCCGGTGAGCAGTTCTTC. This codes for CASRNTSGRAGEQFF. The full variable domain, its missing parts supplied by reference TRBV11-2 and TRBJ2-1, is EAGVAQSPRYKIIEKRQSVAFWCNPISGHATLYWYQQILGQGPKLLIQFQNNGVVDDSQLPKDRFSAERLKGVDSTLKIQPAKLEDSAVYLCASRNTSGRAGEQFFGPGTRLTVL.

CDR3 sequence reads: CAIGQHNSPLHF. The CDR3 DNA sequence: TGTGCCATCGGACAGCATAATTCACCCCTCCACTTT. V is TRBV10-3 and J is TRBJ1-6; a weak D match, TRBD1 (6 bases). V was trimmed by 8 bases and J by 5 bases, leaving 7 bases between them. Germline CDR1 reads ENHRY; CDR2 reads SYGVKD. The CDR3 totals 12 residues.

CDR3 loop: CASSVSTSSYEQYF. CDR3 nucleotide sequence: TGTGCCAGCAGCGTAAGTACCAGTTCCTACGAGCAGTACTTC. V and J are TRBV9 and TRBJ2-7; D is undetermined. V gave up 1 base and J gave up 1 base, with 9 bases separating them. The CDR3 is 14 residues long. Germline V lookup: CDR1 SGDLS, CDR2 YYNGEE.

J is TRBJ1-3 and V is TRBV11-3; D is uncertain. V gave up 5 bases and J gave up 8 bases, with 13 bases separating them. Germline V lookup: CDR1 SGHNT, CDR2 YENEEA. CDR3 length equals 13 residues. CDR3 DNA sequence: TGTGCCAGCAGCCTCGACTCCGGGTACACCATATATTTT. As protein: CASSLDSGYTIYF.

The V and J genes are TRBV23-1 and TRBJ1-1; 9 nucleotides line up with TRBD1. TRBV23-1 is an ORF; its function is uncertain. CDR3 length equals 18 residues. Trimming cost V 4 bases and J 3 bases; bases outside gene matches: 15. The CDR3 nucleotides read TGCGCCAGCAGTCTCCTCACTAAACAGGGGGCGCGGGACACTGAAGCTTTCTTT. This translates into CASSLLTKQGARDTEAFF.

The chain joins TRBV6-1 to TRBJ2-1; 10 nucleotides agree with TRBD2. CDR1 is MNHNS and CDR2 is SASEGT in the germline V gene. The CDR3 contains 16 residues. V was clipped by 3 bases and J by 7 bases; unmatched bases: 9. The CDR3, as DNA: TGTGCCAGCAGTGATCGGGTAGCGGGAGGTAAGAATGAGCAGTTCTTC. Residues: CASSDRVAGGKNEQFF.

The V call is TRBV13, the J call TRBJ2-3; 13 bases agree with TRBD2. Per the germline V gene, CDR1 is PRHDT and CDR2 is FYEKMQ (reference sequence). V gave up 3 bases and J gave up 3 bases; unmatched junction bases: 3. The CDR3 consists of 16 residues. CDR3 sequence (DNA): TGTGCCAGCAGCTTGGGGACTAGCGGGGCAACAGATACGCAGTATTTT. It specifies CASSLGTSGATDTQYF. The full variable domain, rest sourced from reference TRBV13 and TRBJ2-3, is AAGVIQSPRHLIKEKRETATLKCYPIPRHDTVYWYQQGPGQDPQFLISFYEKMQSDKGSIPDRFSAQQFSDYHSELNMSSLELGDSALYFCASSLGTSGATDTQYFGPGTRLTVL.

The chain is built from TRBV2 and TRBJ1-2; D is uncertain. CDR3 length: 14 amino acids. Germline CDR1 reads SNHLY; CDR2 reads FYNNEI. Trimming cost V 1 base and J 5 bases, with 11 bases left between them. CDR3 coding DNA: TGTGCCAGCAGTGAAGGAGTTTCAACTTATGGCTACACCTTC. Protein sequence: CASSEGVSTYGYTF. Using reference TRBV2 and TRBJ1-2 for the parts outside the CDR3, the full variable domain is EPEVTQTPSHQVTQMGQEVILRCVPISNHLYFYWYRQILGQKVEFLVSFYNNEISEKSEIFDDQFSVERPDGSNFTLKIRSTKLEDSAMYFCASSEGVSTYGYTFGSGTRLTVV.

This clone was seen only once. CDR3 loop: CASSQVSRGPRETQYF. The DNA of the CDR3 is TGCGCCAGCAGCCAAGTCTCGCGGGGGCCCCGGGAGACCCAGTACTTC. V gene TRBV4-3 combines with J gene TRBJ2-5; TRBD2 might be the D (7 bases). This CDR3 has 16 residues. The germline CDR1 and CDR2 sequences are LGHNA and YSLEER. V was shortened by 1 base and J by 5 bases, with 17 bases between the two germline ends.

This chain links TRBV19 with TRBJ2-1, with D tentatively TRBD1 (5 bases). Germline V lookup: CDR1 LNHDA, CDR2 SQIVND (reference sequence). The length of the CDR3 is 13 residues. The V end was cut by 4 bases, the J end by 4 bases, with 8 bases between. CDR3 loop: CASSTRQYNEQFF. The CDR3 DNA reads as TGTGCCAGTAGTACCCGACAGTACAATGAGCAGTTCTTC.